Listed here are 30 T cell receptor beta chains from one sample, sequenced in a study of vaccination and CD4 T cells after COVID-19. Their cognate antigens are unknown. Treatment of the sample: approximately nine-day PBMC culture with coronavirus spike peptide pools or control peptides (ViraFEST assay). At the Johns Hopkins FTIC core, DNA taken from cultured CD4+ T cells was sequenced by way of the Oncomine TCR Beta short-read assay. Each CDR3 protein gets one entry after TCRdb re-called the PCR reads with MiXCR. The table includes some 12,000 distinct CDR3 sequences, about three fifths detected once. The material sequenced was CD4+ T cells from blood, cultured in vitro, taken before SARS-CoV-2 vaccination. Receptor source: a human donor who had recovered from COVID-19.

The chain combines TRBV6-2 or TRBV6-3 with TRBJ2-7; no clear D gene. V lost 5 bases and J lost 1, with 3 bases in between. The germline CDR1 and CDR2 sequences are MNHEY and SVGEGT. The CDR3 covers 11 residues. CDR3 in amino acids: CASSPSYEQYF. In DNA, the CDR3 is TGTGCCAGCAGTCCTTCCTACGAGCAGTACTTC.

This clonotype has only a few counts. The chain recombines TRBV20-1 with TRBJ2-5; the D gene is possibly TRBD1 (7 bases). The length of the CDR3 is 15 residues. Germline V gene sequence: CDR1 DFQATT, CDR2 SNEGSKA (reference sequence). The V end lost 6 bases, the J end lost 4 bases, and 21 bases lay between the germline ends. The CDR3 protein is CSATLHRGGGETQYF. CDR3 in DNA: TGCAGTGCCACTCTCCACAGGGGAGGAGGAGAGACCCAGTACTTC.

The V gene is TRBV5-1, the J gene TRBJ1-2, with D hard to call. From germline, CDR1 is SGHRS and CDR2 YFSETQ. The V and J ends lost 4 bases and 0 bases respectively, with 16 bases between them. CDR3 size: 16 residues. The CDR3 nucleotides read TGCGCCAGCAGCCCTGATTCCGGGCGGGCTAACTATGGCTACACCTTC. Its translation is CASSPDSGRANYGYTF.

Details on this clonotype: At one boundary the junction diverges from the germline segment, which might be a read error. This chain links TRBV7-9 with TRBJ1-2; the match to TRBD1 covers 10 bases. CDR3 length equals 17 residues. The germline gives CDR1 SEHNR, CDR2 FQNEAQ (reference sequence). CDR3 residues: CTSTIDRGPADGGGYTF. CDR3 nucleotides: TGTACCAGCACCATAGACAGGGGGCCAGCGGACGGCGGGGGCTACACCTTC.

CDR3 sequence: CASSGGEGTDTQYF. The CDR3, as DNA: TGTGCCAGTAGTGGGGGAGAGGGGACAGATACGCAGTATTTT. The rearrangement links TRBV19 to TRBJ2-3; TRBD1 or TRBD2 may be the D gene (5 bases each). The CDR3 length is 14 residues. The V gene's germline CDR1 is LNHDA and CDR2 SQIVND (reference sequence). Trimming left V 5 bases short and J 3 bases short, with 12 bases between.

The J gene is TRBJ2-2, the V gene TRBV7-9, with a possible D match to TRBD1 (5 bases). Germline lookup yields CDR1 SEHNR and CDR2 FQNEAQ (reference sequence). Trimming removed 5 bases at V and 3 bases at J, with 10 bases between. The CDR3 runs 14 residues. CDR3 DNA: TGTGCCAGCAGCCGGACAAGAGACACCGGGGAGCTGTTTTTT. Translation gives CASSRTRDTGELFF.

CDR3 in DNA: TGTGCCAGCAGCTTGAGCCAGAACCAGTTTAACACTGAAGCTTTCTTT. This sequence encodes CASSLSQNQFNTEAFF. J is TRBJ1-1 and V is TRBV5-8; D remains unclear. The length of the CDR3 is 16 residues. With 1 base removed from V and 2 bases from J, the gap between germline ends came to 15 bases. The germline CDR1 and CDR2 sequences are SGHTS and YDEGEE.

The J gene is TRBJ2-5, the V gene TRBV24-1; 13 nucleotides line up with TRBD2. The V segment lost 3 bases and the J segment 4 bases; nucleotides outside the gene matches: 4. This CDR3 spans 16 amino acids. Germline CDR1 is KGHDR and CDR2 is SFDVKD. CDR3 in amino acids: CATSDGLAGVLETQYF. The CDR3 DNA reads TGTGCCACCAGTGATGGACTAGCGGGAGTATTAGAGACCCAGTACTTC.

J is TRBJ2-1 and V is TRBV10-3; the D gene is possibly TRBD1 (6 bases). V gave up 3 bases and J gave up 2 bases, with 8 bases separating them. From germline, CDR1 is ENHRY and CDR2 SYGVKD. The CDR3 contains 14 residues. The CDR3 nucleotides read TGTGCCATCAGTGACAGGGGCACCTACAATGAGCAGTTCTTC. Its translation is CAISDRGTYNEQFF.

The gene calls are TRBV20-1 and TRBJ1-6, with D uncertain. The CDR3 contains 16 residues. Deletions cut 3 bases from V and 3 bases from J, with 15 bases between. Germline CDR1 is DFQATT and CDR2 is SNEGSKA (reference sequence). The CDR3 reads CSASRGFPNYNSPLHF. DNA of the CDR3: TGCAGTGCTAGTCGCGGGTTTCCTAACTATAATTCACCCCTCCACTTT.

This clonotype was seen only a few times. V gene TRBV12-3 or TRBV12-4 combines with J gene TRBJ1-2; D gene ambiguous. This CDR3 region has 14 residues. Trimming pared 3 bases from V and 7 bases from J, leaving 15 bases between. CDR3 sequence: CASSLVMGGLGYTF. The CDR3, as DNA: TGTGCCAGCAGTTTGGTTATGGGAGGGCTTGGCTACACCTTC.

The chain uses TRBV6-1 and TRBJ1-5; D not certain. Per germline, CDR1 MNHNS and CDR2 SASEGT. The CDR3 runs to 13 residues. The V gene lost 7 bases and the J gene lost 6 bases, with 13 bases spanning the gap. Written as DNA, the CDR3 is TGTGCCAGCATGTCGAGGTCCGTTCAGCCCCAGCATTTT. It encodes CASMSRSVQPQHF.

This clonotype was detected only a few times. The chain recombines TRBV10-2 with TRBJ2-5; 11 positions match TRBD2. CDR1 and CDR2 from the germline V gene are WSHSY and SAAADI. V shed 6 bases, J shed 4 bases, and the junction held 7 bases outside the gene matches. The CDR3 extends over 15 amino acids. The CDR3 bases are TGCGCCAGCAGGACAATAGCGGGGGGGCCAGAGACCCAGTACTTC. Its translation is CASRTIAGGPETQYF.

V and J are TRBV4-2 and TRBJ1-6, with D tentatively TRBD1 (6 bases). V was pared by 0 bases and J by 7 bases, with 13 bases between. CDR1 and CDR2 (germline): LGHNA, YNFKEQ. The CDR3 runs 16 residues. The CDR3 here is CASSQEVDRNNSPLHF. CDR3 DNA sequence: TGTGCCAGCAGCCAAGAGGTCGACAGGAACAATTCACCCCTCCACTTT.

This clonotype has only one observation. In nucleotides, the CDR3 is TGTGCCAGCAGTGACCCGACAGGTTCCCGCTGGGGCTACACCTTC. It translates to CASSDPTGSRWGYTF. The gene calls are TRBV6-1 and TRBJ1-2; possibly TRBD1 for D (6 bases). The CDR3 extends over 15 amino acids. Trimming removed 3 bases from V and 8 bases from J, with 19 bases in between. Germline V CDR1 and CDR2: MNHNS, SASEGT.

CDR3 bases: TGTGCCATCAGTGTTCTGGCGGGAGTAACAGATACGCAGTATTTT. Amino acid sequence: CAISVLAGVTDTQYF. V gene TRBV10-3 combines with J gene TRBJ2-3, with TRBD2 matching 7 bases. Germline values: CDR1 ENHRY, CDR2 SYGVKD. The CDR3 totals 15 residues. V was pared by 4 bases and J by 3 bases, with 7 bases of the junction left unmatched.

The chain has TRBV20-1 and TRBJ1-5; D possibly corresponds to TRBD1 (6 bases). Germline loops: CDR1 DFQATT, CDR2 SNEGSKA (reference sequence). The CDR3 covers 15 residues. V lost 3 bases to trimming and J lost 1 base, with 13 bases between them. The CDR3 spells CSASRVRGSNQPQHF. Written as DNA, the CDR3 is TGCAGTGCTAGTCGGGTCAGGGGAAGCAATCAGCCCCAGCATTTT.

This chain joins TRBV4-3 and TRBJ1-5; D is perhaps TRBD1 (6 bases). Germline V gives CDR1 LGHNA, CDR2 YSLEER. There are 15 residues in the CDR3. The V end was cut by 0 bases, the J end by 7 bases, with 13 bases between. The CDR3 reads CASSQEWAQGQPQHF. The DNA for the CDR3 is TGCGCCAGCAGCCAAGAATGGGCGCAGGGGCAGCCCCAGCATTTT.

V is TRBV6-2 or TRBV6-3 and J is TRBJ2-3; 8 bases map to TRBD2. Germline CDR1 reads MNHEY; CDR2 reads SVGEGT. V shed 0 bases and J 4 bases; nucleotides not matched to a gene: 9. This CDR3 contains 17 residues. Written as DNA, the CDR3 is TGTGCCAGCAGTTACTCGAGGGCTAGCGGGTTCTCAGATACGCAGTATTTT. It encodes CASSYSRASGFSDTQYF.

The rearrangement joins TRBV6-1 to TRBJ1-1; D is ambiguous. The V end lost 6 bases, the J end lost 6 bases, and 17 bases lay between the germline ends. CDR3 length: 14 residues. CDR1 and CDR2 from the germline V gene are MNHNS and SASEGT. The CDR3 coding sequence is TGTGCCAGCAGACGAGAGTCTGAGGCGGCTGAAGCTTTCTTT. Protein sequence: CASRRESEAAEAFF.

There are a few counts of this clonotype. In DNA form, the CDR3 reads TGTGCCAGCAGCTTAGGAGGAACGAACACTGAAGCTTTCTTT. It specifies CASSLGGTNTEAFF. The V gene is TRBV11-3, the J gene TRBJ1-1; D is ambiguous. Germline V CDR1 and CDR2: SGHNT, YENEEA. V lost 1 base, J lost 1 base, and 7 bases lay in between. This CDR3 is built from 14 residues. Combining the CDR3 with reference TRBV11-3 and TRBJ1-1 gives the whole variable domain EAGVVQSPRYKIIEKKQPVAFWCNPISGHNTLYWYLQNLGQGPELLIRYENEEAVDDSQLPKDRFSAERLKGVDSTLKIQPAELGDSAVYLCASSLGGTNTEAFFGQGTRLTVV.

This clonotype has a handful of counts. This CDR3 reads CATSRDPDGAYEQYF. The CDR3 DNA follows: TGTGCCACCAGCAGAGATCCGGACGGAGCCTACGAGCAGTACTTC. The chain employs TRBV15 and TRBJ2-7; the D is unclear. The CDR3 consists of 15 residues. Trimming removed 0 bases at V and 2 bases at J, with 11 bases between. The germline V gene has CDR1 LNHNV and CDR2 YYDKDF (reference sequence). The variable domain in full, with the rest retrieved from reference TRBV15 and TRBJ2-7, is DAMVIQNPRYQVTQFGKPVTLSCSQTLNHNVMYWYQQKSSQAPKLLFHYYDKDFNNEADTPDNFQSRRPNTSFCFLDIRSPGLGDTAMYLCATSRDPDGAYEQYFGPGTRLTVT.

The V call is TRBV19, the J call TRBJ2-3; tentatively, D is TRBD2 (5 bases). This CDR3 comprises 14 residues. The germline V gene has CDR1 LNHDA and CDR2 SQIVND (reference sequence). The V end was cut by 5 bases, the J end by 3 bases, with 12 bases between. The CDR3 sequence is CASSGPGITDTQYF. CDR3 DNA sequence: TGTGCCAGTAGTGGTCCGGGGATAACAGATACGCAGTATTTT.

The chain has TRBV19 and TRBJ1-2; TRBD1 might be the D (6 bases). Germline V gene data show CDR1 as LNHDA and CDR2 as SQIVND (reference sequence). The CDR3 runs 14 residues. The V end was cut by 9 bases, the J end by 4 bases, with 18 bases between. The DNA for the CDR3 is TGTGCCAGCAGAAATACCGGGACACCCTATGGCTACACCTTC. Its translation is CASRNTGTPYGYTF.

The V gene is TRBV11-3, the J gene TRBJ1-1; possible D gene TRBD1, 5 bases. Between the trimmed V and J ends, which lost 4 bases and 5 bases, there was a span of 14 bases. This CDR3 spans 14 amino acids. CDR1 is SGHNT, CDR2 YENEEA, per germline. DNA of the CDR3: TGTGCCAGCAGCTCCCCTGGGGGGTGGACTGAAGCTTTCTTT. It translates to CASSSPGGWTEAFF.

This clonotype appeared a few times. CDR3 in DNA: TGTGCCATCAGTGAGTCAGGGAATCAGCCCCAGCATTTT. Its protein product is CAISESGNQPQHF. This chain connects TRBV10-3 to TRBJ1-5; D is uncertain. Between the trimmed V and J ends, which lost 0 bases and 4 bases, there was a span of 4 bases. This CDR3 spans 13 amino acids. Germline CDR1 reads ENHRY; CDR2 reads SYGVKD.

This clonotype is large. The V and J genes are TRBV24-1 and TRBJ1-5; no definite D call. CDR1 KGHDR and CDR2 SFDVKD come from the germline V gene. The CDR3 sequence is 16 residues long. The V end lost 3 bases, the J end lost 3 bases, and 14 bases lay between the germline ends. The CDR3 reads CATSDPTKGDNQPQHF. CDR3 coding DNA: TGTGCCACCAGTGATCCCACAAAGGGTGACAATCAGCCCCAGCATTTT.

This clonotype was seen a handful of times. The chain combines TRBV6-5 with TRBJ1-1; 8 nucleotides agree with TRBD1. CDR1 is MNHEY, CDR2 SVGAGI, per germline. This CDR3 region has 16 residues. V lost 4 bases and J lost 1; bases outside the gene matches: 8. The CDR3 spells CASSSEWTGRNTEAFF. CDR3 nucleotide sequence: TGTGCCAGCAGTTCCGAGTGGACAGGGCGGAACACTGAAGCTTTCTTT.

The chain couples TRBV12-3 or TRBV12-4 to TRBJ2-3, with a possible D match to TRBD2 (6 bases). The CDR3 spans 14 residues. V lost 3 bases and J lost 2, with 9 bases in between. The CDR3 DNA is TGTGCCAGCAGTTTCGGCGGGGTCACAGATACGCAGTATTTT. This encodes CASSFGGVTDTQYF.

This clonotype was observed once. This chain joins TRBV9 and TRBJ1-3; 10 bases map to TRBD1. V lost 3 bases to trimming and J lost 3 bases; unmatched junction nucleotides: 6. Per the germline V gene, CDR1 is SGDLS and CDR2 is YYNGEE. This CDR3 has 16 amino acids. CDR3 sequence: CASSARTGGFGNTIYF. CDR3 nucleotides: TGTGCCAGCAGCGCCCGGACAGGGGGTTTTGGAAACACCATATATTTT. Filled out from reference TRBV9 and TRBJ1-3, the complete variable domain reads DSGVTQTPKHLITATGQRVTLRCSPRSGDLSVYWYQQSLDQGLQFLIQYYNGEERAKGNILERFSAQQFPDLHSELNLSSLELGDSALYFCASSARTGGFGNTIYFGEGSWLTVV.